The present entry profiles one T cell receptor (beta chain) with its context. Antigen: not known. Related graft donors supplied nonmyeloablative bone marrow transplants, and mixed chimerism was transient. Unstimulated Tregs (CD4+CD25+CD127-) and CD4+CD25- non-Tregs were sorted from PBMCs. Clones were sequenced by immunoSEQ multiplex PCR, and TCRdb holds only the in-frame ones, with some missing. The sample consists of about 81,000 clones, around nine tenths of them appearing once. This specimen comes from a study of Tregs in tolerant kidney transplant recipients. Overall study results and limits: The most relevant donor-specific Treg TCRbeta repertoire apparently came from expansion with activated donor B cells.

Germline V gives CDR1 SGHNT, CDR2 YENEEA. V was pared by 1 base and J by 5 bases, with 17 bases between. The CDR3 is 16 amino acids. Sequenced here: CD4+ T cells from blood (PBMCs), sampled 24 months after the transplant. The chain combines TRBV11-3 with TRBJ2-5, with a weak D call TRBD1 (6 bases). This clonotype originated in a human patient who received a combined kidney and bone marrow transplant. Some T cells may be supplied by the graft donor. CDR3 bases: TGTGCCAGCAGCTTAGCACCCGGACATGGGGGCGAGACCCAGTACTTC. This codes for CASSLAPGHGGETQYF.